These 15 T cell receptor beta chains were all obtained from the same sample, sequenced in a study of blood T cell repertoires in COVID-19. Libraries were prepared by immunoSEQ multiplex PCR; TCRdb keeps only in-frame clonotypes and omits some of them. Of some 240,000 clones in the sample, about four fifths are singletons; the top ten hold 6% to 8%. The sequencing sample was made of peripheral blood. These receptors were collected from a woman of 80 years or more with COVID-19, enrolled during active disease.

This chain uses TRBV27 with TRBJ1-2; weak D call: TRBD1 (5 bases). The germline V gene encodes CDR1 MNHEY and CDR2 SMNVEV (reference sequence). The CDR3 contains 13 residues. V was cut by 6 bases and J by 8 bases, with 16 bases left in between. The CDR3 region is CASRLDSREGYTF. The CDR3 coding sequence is TGTGCCAGCAGATTAGACAGCCGGGAGGGCTACACCTTC.

This clone turned up a few times. V gene TRBV3-1 (or the pseudogene TRBV3-2) combines with J gene TRBJ2-7; the match to TRBD1 covers 9 bases. Per germline, CDR1 LGHDT and CDR2 YNNKEL (reference sequence). The CDR3 is 13 residues long. The V and J ends lost 4 bases and 4 bases, in that order; junction bases with no gene match: 2. The CDR3 is CASSRDREYEQYF. The CDR3 nucleotides read TGTGCCAGCAGCCGGGACAGGGAGTACGAGCAGTACTTC.

The V call is TRBV7-2, the J call TRBJ2-3; D not resolved. The CDR3 spans 12 residues. V was shortened by 3 bases and J by 6 bases, with 7 bases between the two germline ends. Germline CDR1 SGHTA, CDR2 FQGNSA. The CDR3 loop reads CASSFSADTQYF. The DNA of the CDR3 is TGTGCCAGCAGCTTTTCTGCGGATACGCAGTATTTT.

This chain joins TRBV3-1 (or the pseudogene TRBV3-2) and TRBJ1-1; D gene ambiguous. V lost 1 base to trimming and J lost 6 bases, with 9 bases between them. The CDR3 contains 13 residues. Germline V gives CDR1 LGHDT, CDR2 YNNKEL (reference sequence). The CDR3 sequence: CASSQGAPSEAFF. DNA of the CDR3: TGTGCCAGCAGCCAAGGAGCTCCGTCTGAAGCTTTCTTT.

The chain employs TRBV5-6 and TRBJ2-3; D might be TRBD2 (5 bases). This CDR3 is 16 amino acids long. V lost 5 bases and J 0 bases, leaving 16 bases between the germline ends. Looked up from germline, CDR1 is SGHDT and CDR2 is YYEEEE. CDR3 coding DNA: TGTGCCAGCAGACTTATCAGCGGCCTTAGCACAGATACGCAGTATTTT. This translates into CASRLISGLSTDTQYF.

V and J are TRBV5-1 and TRBJ1-2; a possible D gene is TRBD1 (6 bases). Trimming pared 1 base from V and 4 bases from J, leaving 11 bases between. This CDR3 is 14 amino acids long. Germline-derived CDR1 and CDR2 are SGHRS and YFSETQ. CDR3 sequence (DNA): TGCGCCAGCAGCTTGCAAACAGGGTCCTATGGCTACACCTTC. Its translation is CASSLQTGSYGYTF.

This clone has only a few counts. The chain is built from TRBV10-1 and TRBJ2-2, with TRBD2 identical over 7 bases. V lost 6 bases and J lost 7; bases outside the gene matches: 8. The V gene's germline CDR1 is WNHNN and CDR2 SYGVQD (reference sequence). This CDR3 has 14 amino acids. CDR3 region: CASRPTSAGGELFF. Here the CDR3 DNA reads TGCGCCAGCAGACCAACTAGCGCCGGCGGGGAGCTGTTTTTT.

The gene calls are TRBV2 and TRBJ1-3; TRBD1 aligns across 7 bases. The CDR3 runs 15 residues. CDR1 is SNHLY and CDR2 is FYNNEI in the germline V gene. With V trimmed by 6 bases and J by 3 bases, 8 bases remained unmatched. The CDR3 DNA is TGTGCCAGCAGGGACCACAGACAGGGTGGAAACACCATATATTTT. This translates into CASRDHRQGGNTIYF.

CDR3 sequence (DNA): TGCGCCAGCAGGGGGAGCGGGACCACGAACACCGGGGAGCTGTTTTTT. It is translated as CASRGSGTTNTGELFF. The V and J genes are TRBV5-1 and TRBJ2-2; 7 bases fit TRBD2. CDR1 and CDR2 from the germline V gene are SGHRS and YFSETQ. The CDR3 extends over 16 amino acids. J gave up 0 bases and V 5 bases, and 7 bases lay outside the gene matches.

V gene TRBV18 combines with J gene TRBJ2-7, with 8 positions matching TRBD1. J was trimmed by 3 bases and V by 5 bases; bases with no gene match: 6. This CDR3 contains 14 residues. Germline lookup yields CDR1 KGHSH and CDR2 LQKENI. In DNA form, the CDR3 reads TGTGCCAGCTCATTAGGACAGGGACGCTACGAGCAGTACTTC. This translates into CASSLGQGRYEQYF. Full variable domain (remainder filled in from reference TRBV18 and TRBJ2-7): NAGVMQNPRHLVRRRGQEARLRCSPMKGHSHVYWYRQLPEEGLKFMVYLQKENIIDESGMPKERFSAEFPKEGPSILRIQQVVRGDSAAYFCASSLGQGRYEQYFGPGTRLTVT.

The rearrangement joins TRBV5-5 to TRBJ1-4; 7 bases agree with TRBD1. This CDR3 has 16 residues. In germline, CDR1 is SGHKS, CDR2 YYEKEE (reference sequence). V gave up 0 bases and J gave up 4 bases; unmatched junction bases: 6. The CDR3 coding sequence is TGTGCCAGCAGCTTGGGTCGGGACAGTAATAATGAAAAACTGTTTTTT. Translation: CASSLGRDSNNEKLFF.

This clone was counted a few times. The V gene is TRBV5-4, the J gene TRBJ2-3; 13 bases are shared with TRBD2. The CDR3 loop spans 17 amino acids. V was clipped by 0 bases and J by 1 base; unmatched bases: 2. The germline V gene has CDR1 SGHNT and CDR2 YYREEE (reference sequence). In DNA, the CDR3 is TGTGCCAGCAGCTTGGGGGGACTAGCGGGGCGCACAGATACGCAGTATTTT. It specifies CASSLGGLAGRTDTQYF. The complete variable domain, with remaining parts taken from reference TRBV5-4 and TRBJ2-3, reads ETGVTQSPTHLIKTRGQQVTLRCSSQSGHNTVSWYQQALGQGPQFIFQYYREEENGRGNFPPRFSGLQFPNYSSELNVNALELDDSALYLCASSLGGLAGRTDTQYFGPGTRLTVL.

The chain couples TRBV30 to TRBJ2-7; weak D call: TRBD2 (7 bases). CDR1 is GTSNPN and CDR2 is SVGIG in the germline V gene (reference sequence). This CDR3 contains 14 residues. Trimming cost V 0 bases and J 5 bases, with 14 bases left between them. The DNA of the CDR3 is TGTGCCTGGAGTGTAGGGGGAGGGCCGAACGAGCAGTACTTC. Its protein is CAWSVGGGPNEQYF.

V usage is TRBV5-1 and J usage is TRBJ2-1; 7 bases are a match to TRBD2. V trimming: 4 bases; J trimming: 5 bases; junction bases outside the gene matches: 9. CDR1 is SGHRS and CDR2 is YFSETQ in the germline V gene. This CDR3 is 15 amino acids long. The CDR3 region has the DNA TGCGCCAGCAGCCCCCGGGGGGTGGGGAACAATGAGCAGTTCTTC. This codes for CASSPRGVGNNEQFF.

The CDR3 sequence: CASSERTGPGRPQHF. DNA for the CDR3: TGTGCCAGCAGTGAACGGACAGGCCCGGGTAGGCCCCAGCATTTT. J is TRBJ1-5 and V is TRBV28, with TRBD1 matching over 7 bases. V dropped 5 bases and J dropped 9; count of bases not matched to a gene: 13. CDR3 length: 15 amino acids. Germline V gene data show CDR1 as MDHEN and CDR2 as SYDVKM.